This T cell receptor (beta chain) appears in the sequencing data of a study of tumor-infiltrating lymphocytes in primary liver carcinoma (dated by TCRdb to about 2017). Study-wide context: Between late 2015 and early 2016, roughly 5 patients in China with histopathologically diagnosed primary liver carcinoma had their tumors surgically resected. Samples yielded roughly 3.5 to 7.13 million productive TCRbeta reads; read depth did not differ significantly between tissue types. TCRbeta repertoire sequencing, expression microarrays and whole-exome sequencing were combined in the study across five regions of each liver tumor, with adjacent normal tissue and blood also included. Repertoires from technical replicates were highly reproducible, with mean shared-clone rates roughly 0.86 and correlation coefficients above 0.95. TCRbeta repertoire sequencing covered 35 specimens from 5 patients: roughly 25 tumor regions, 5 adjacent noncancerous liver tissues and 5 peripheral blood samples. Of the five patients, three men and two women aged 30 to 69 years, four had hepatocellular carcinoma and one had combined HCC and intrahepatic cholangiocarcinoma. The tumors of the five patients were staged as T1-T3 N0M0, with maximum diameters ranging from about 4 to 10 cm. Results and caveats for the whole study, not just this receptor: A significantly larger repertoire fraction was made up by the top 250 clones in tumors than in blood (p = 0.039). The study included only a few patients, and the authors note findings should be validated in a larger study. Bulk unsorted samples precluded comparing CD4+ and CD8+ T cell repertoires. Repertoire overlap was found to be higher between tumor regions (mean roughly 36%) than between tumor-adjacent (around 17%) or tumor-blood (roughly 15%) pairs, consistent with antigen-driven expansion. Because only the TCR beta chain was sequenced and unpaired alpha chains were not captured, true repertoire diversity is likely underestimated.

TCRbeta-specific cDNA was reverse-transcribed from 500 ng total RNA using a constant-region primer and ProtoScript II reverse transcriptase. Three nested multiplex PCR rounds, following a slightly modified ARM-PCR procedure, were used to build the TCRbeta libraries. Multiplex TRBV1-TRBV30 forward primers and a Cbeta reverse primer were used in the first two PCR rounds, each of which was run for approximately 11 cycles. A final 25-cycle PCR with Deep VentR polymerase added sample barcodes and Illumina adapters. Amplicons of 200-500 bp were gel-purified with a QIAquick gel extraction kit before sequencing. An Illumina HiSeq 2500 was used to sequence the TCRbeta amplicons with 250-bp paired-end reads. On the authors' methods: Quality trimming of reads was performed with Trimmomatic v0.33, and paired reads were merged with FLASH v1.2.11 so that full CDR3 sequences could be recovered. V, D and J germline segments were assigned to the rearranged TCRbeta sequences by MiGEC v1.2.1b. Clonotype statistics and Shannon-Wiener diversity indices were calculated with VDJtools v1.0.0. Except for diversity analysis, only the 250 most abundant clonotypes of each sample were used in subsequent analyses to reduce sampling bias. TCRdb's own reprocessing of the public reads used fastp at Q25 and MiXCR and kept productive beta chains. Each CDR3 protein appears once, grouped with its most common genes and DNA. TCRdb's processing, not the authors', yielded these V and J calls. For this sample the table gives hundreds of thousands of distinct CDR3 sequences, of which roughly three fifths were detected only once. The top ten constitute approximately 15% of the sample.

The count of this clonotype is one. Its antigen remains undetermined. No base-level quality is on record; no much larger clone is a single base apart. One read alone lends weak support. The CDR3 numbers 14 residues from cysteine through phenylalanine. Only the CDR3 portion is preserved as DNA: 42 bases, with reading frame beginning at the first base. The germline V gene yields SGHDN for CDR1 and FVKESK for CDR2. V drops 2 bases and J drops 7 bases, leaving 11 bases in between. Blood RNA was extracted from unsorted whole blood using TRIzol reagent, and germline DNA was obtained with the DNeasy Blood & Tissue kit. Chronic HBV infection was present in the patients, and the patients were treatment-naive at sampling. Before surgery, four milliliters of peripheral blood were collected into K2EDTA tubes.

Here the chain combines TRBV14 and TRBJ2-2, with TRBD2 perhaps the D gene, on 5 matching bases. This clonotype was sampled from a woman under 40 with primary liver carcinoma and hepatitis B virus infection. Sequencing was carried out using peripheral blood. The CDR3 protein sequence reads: CASSQRSGDGELFF. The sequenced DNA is TGTGCCAGCAGCCAAAGGTCCGGGGACGGGGAGCTGTTTTTT.